These T cell receptor beta chains were read from a single sample in a study of blood T cell repertoires in COVID-19. TCRdb's table, derived via immunoSEQ multiplex PCR, lists solely in-frame clones and lacks some. The repertoire holds a few hundred thousand clones, with 85% to 90% as singletons. Material: PBMCs or T cells enriched from blood (not recorded which). Receptors originate from a woman aged 45 to 65 who had recovered from COVID-19. Each CDR3 is given with its conserved first and last residue. The D gene is left open where the match is weak. A row's size may be missing; if present it is once, few, many or a size class.

d_call: TRBD2
j_call: TRBJ2-7
cdr3_length: 14
clone_size: .
v_call: TRBV5-1
cdr3_nt: TGCGCCAGCAGGTTAGCGGGAGTAACCAACGAGCAGTACTTC
cdr3_aa: CASRLAGVTNEQYF

d_call: .
j_call: TRBJ1-1
cdr3_length: 14
clone_size: .
v_call: TRBV5-1
cdr3_nt: TGCGCCAGCAGCTCAGCAGGGGCCCACACTGAAGCTTTCTTT
cdr3_aa: CASSSAGAHTEAFF

d_call: TRBD1
j_call: TRBJ1-1
cdr3_length: 14
clone_size: .
v_call: TRBV5-1
cdr3_nt: TGCGCCAGCAGTCCAGGGACAGGGGTTACTGAAGCTTTCTTT
cdr3_aa: CASSPGTGVTEAFF

d_call: .
j_call: TRBJ1-3
cdr3_length: 17
clone_size: few
v_call: TRBV7-2
cdr3_nt: TGTGCCAGCAGCTTATCATGGGGGGGGCGAGTGGGAAACACCATATATTTT
cdr3_aa: CASSLSWGGRVGNTIYF

d_call: .
j_call: TRBJ2-7
cdr3_length: 15
clone_size: .
v_call: TRBV28
cdr3_nt: TGTGCCAGCAGTTCCCCAGGCAGGGAGGTTTACGAGCAGTACTTC
cdr3_aa: CASSSPGREVYEQYF

d_call: TRBD2
j_call: TRBJ2-7
cdr3_length: 13
clone_size: .
v_call: TRBV28
cdr3_nt: TGTGCCAGCAGTTCGGGACTAACCTACGAGCAGTACTTC
cdr3_aa: CASSSGLTYEQYF

d_call: .
j_call: TRBJ1-1
cdr3_length: 14
clone_size: .
v_call: TRBV3-1/TRBV3-2
cdr3_nt: TGTGCCAGCAGCCTAATGGGAGGAGGGACTGAAGCTTTCTTT
cdr3_aa: CASSLMGGGTEAFF

d_call: .
j_call: TRBJ1-1
cdr3_length: 14
clone_size: once
v_call: TRBV5-1
cdr3_nt: TGCGCCAGCAGCACCCAGACAGTGGGCACTGAAGCTTTCTTT
cdr3_aa: CASSTQTVGTEAFF

d_call: .
j_call: TRBJ2-3
cdr3_length: 12
clone_size: .
v_call: TRBV30
cdr3_nt: TGTGCCTGGAACCAGGGCACAGATACGCAGTATTTT
cdr3_aa: CAWNQGTDTQYF

d_call: .
j_call: TRBJ1-4
cdr3_length: 14
clone_size: .
v_call: TRBV5-1
cdr3_nt: TGCGCCAGCAGCTATAATGGACAGCAAGAAAAACTGTTTTTT
cdr3_aa: CASSYNGQQEKLFF

d_call: .
j_call: TRBJ2-3
cdr3_length: 18
clone_size: .
v_call: TRBV7-6
cdr3_nt: TGTGCCAGCAGCTTAGGGGCAGGAGGAGGGGTTGCTACAGATACGCAGTATTTT
cdr3_aa: CASSLGAGGGVATDTQYF

d_call: .
j_call: TRBJ2-7
cdr3_length: 13
clone_size: .
v_call: TRBV18
cdr3_nt: TGTGCCAGCTCACCCCCCGGGATGTACGAGCAGTACTTC
cdr3_aa: CASSPPGMYEQYF

d_call: .
j_call: TRBJ1-3
cdr3_length: 17
clone_size: .
v_call: TRBV19
cdr3_nt: TGTGCCAGTAGTCCGTGGACTGGGCCTCTTCCTGGAAACACCATATATTTT
cdr3_aa: CASSPWTGPLPGNTIYF

d_call: TRBD2
j_call: TRBJ2-5
cdr3_length: 16
clone_size: .
v_call: TRBV7-9
cdr3_nt: TGTGCCAGCAGCACTACACGGACTAGGCGGGCAGAGACCCAGTACTTC
cdr3_aa: CASSTTRTRRAETQYF

d_call: TRBD2
j_call: TRBJ2-1
cdr3_length: 15
clone_size: few
v_call: TRBV5-1
cdr3_nt: TGCGCCAGCAGCTTGGTCGGGGGGAGGTACAATGAGCAGTTCTTC
cdr3_aa: CASSLVGGRYNEQFF

d_call: .
j_call: TRBJ1-5
cdr3_length: 13
clone_size: .
v_call: TRBV28
cdr3_nt: TGTGCCAGCAGTTCGTATAGCAATCAGCCCCAGCATTTT
cdr3_aa: CASSSYSNQPQHF

d_call: TRBD1
j_call: TRBJ1-5
cdr3_length: 18
clone_size: .
v_call: TRBV3-1/TRBV3-2
cdr3_nt: TGTGCCAGCAGCCAAGATAGGGACAGGGTATTCGGCAGCCAGCCCCAGCATTTT
cdr3_aa: CASSQDRDRVFGSQPQHF

d_call: TRBD1
j_call: TRBJ2-3
cdr3_length: 15
clone_size: .
v_call: TRBV5-1
cdr3_nt: TGCGCCAGCAGCCCCGGGACAGGAGGCACAGATACGCAGTATTTT
cdr3_aa: CASSPGTGGTDTQYF

d_call: TRBD1
j_call: TRBJ1-3
cdr3_length: 16
clone_size: .
v_call: TRBV4-2
cdr3_nt: TGTGCCAGCAGCCAAGCGCGGCAGGGGGTAGGAAACACCATATATTTT
cdr3_aa: CASSQARQGVGNTIYF

d_call: TRBD1
j_call: TRBJ2-2
cdr3_length: 16
clone_size: .
v_call: TRBV13
cdr3_nt: TGTGCCAGCAGCATGGGACGGACAGGGAACACCGGGGAGCTGTTTTTT
cdr3_aa: CASSMGRTGNTGELFF

d_call: .
j_call: TRBJ2-3
cdr3_length: 15
clone_size: .
v_call: TRBV27
cdr3_nt: TGTGCCAGCAGTTTTACGGGGTGGGGCACAGATACGCAGTATTTT
cdr3_aa: CASSFTGWGTDTQYF

d_call: .
j_call: TRBJ2-7
cdr3_length: 15
clone_size: many
v_call: TRBV21-1
cdr3_nt: TGTGCCAGCACCTTCCCACCCCTGAGCTCCTACGAGCAGTACTTC
cdr3_aa: CASTFPPLSSYEQYF

d_call: TRBD2
j_call: TRBJ2-2
cdr3_length: 17
clone_size: .
v_call: TRBV3-1/TRBV3-2
cdr3_nt: TGTGCCAGCAGCCCCTGGGGGCTAGCGGGAGGGCCCGGGGAGCTGTTTTTT
cdr3_aa: CASSPWGLAGGPGELFF

d_call: .
j_call: TRBJ1-4
cdr3_length: 13
clone_size: .
v_call: TRBV29-1
cdr3_nt: TGCAGCGTAAGAACAGGGTCCTATGAAAAACTGTTTTTT
cdr3_aa: CSVRTGSYEKLFF

d_call: TRBD2
j_call: TRBJ2-7
cdr3_length: 15
clone_size: once
v_call: TRBV7-2
cdr3_nt: TGTGCCAGCAGCTTAGAGGTAGCGGGAGGGTACGAGCAGTACTTC
cdr3_aa: CASSLEVAGGYEQYF

d_call: .
j_call: TRBJ1-1
cdr3_length: 13
clone_size: .
v_call: TRBV11-3
cdr3_nt: TGTGCCAGCAGCAGCAACCAGAACACTGAAGCTTTCTTT
cdr3_aa: CASSSNQNTEAFF

d_call: TRBD1
j_call: TRBJ1-5
cdr3_length: 15
clone_size: .
v_call: TRBV27
cdr3_nt: TGTGCCAGCAGTTCAAAAGGACAGGGAGGGGGCCCCCAGCATTTT
cdr3_aa: CASSSKGQGGGPQHF

d_call: TRBD2
j_call: TRBJ2-1
cdr3_length: 15
clone_size: few
v_call: TRBV7-9
cdr3_nt: TGTGCCAGCAGCCGGCCGGGACTAGCAATCTCTGAGCAGTTCTTC
cdr3_aa: CASSRPGLAISEQFF

d_call: .
j_call: TRBJ2-1
cdr3_length: 11
clone_size: .
v_call: TRBV10-1
cdr3_nt: TGCGCCAGCATGAGGTACAATGAGCAGTTCTTC
cdr3_aa: CASMRYNEQFF

d_call: TRBD1
j_call: TRBJ2-5
cdr3_length: 17
clone_size: .
v_call: TRBV19
cdr3_nt: TGTGCCAGTAGTACAAACAGGGGGTTCCCCTCACGAGAGACCCAGTACTTC
cdr3_aa: CASSTNRGFPSRETQYF

d_call: TRBD2
j_call: TRBJ2-5
cdr3_length: 13
clone_size: once
v_call: TRBV2
cdr3_nt: TGTGCCAGCACCCCAGCGGGGGGCCCGACCCAGTACTTC
cdr3_aa: CASTPAGGPTQYF

d_call: TRBD1
j_call: TRBJ1-2
cdr3_length: 16
clone_size: .
v_call: TRBV7-9
cdr3_nt: TGTGCCAGCAGCTTGGTTTATGACAGGGAAGTTCATGGCTACACCTTC
cdr3_aa: CASSLVYDREVHGYTF

d_call: TRBD2
j_call: TRBJ2-7
cdr3_length: 14
clone_size: .
v_call: TRBV5-1
cdr3_nt: TGCGCCAGCAGCGCCGGACTAGCGGCCTACGAGCAGTACTTC
cdr3_aa: CASSAGLAAYEQYF

d_call: .
j_call: TRBJ1-1
cdr3_length: 13
clone_size: .
v_call: TRBV7-9
cdr3_nt: TGTGCCAGCAGCTCGCGACAGAACACTGAAGCTTTCTTT
cdr3_aa: CASSSRQNTEAFF

d_call: TRBD2
j_call: TRBJ2-7
cdr3_length: 15
clone_size: .
v_call: TRBV10-3
cdr3_nt: TGTGCCATCAGCTCTGGAGCGGGGCCCATCTACGAGCAGTACTTC
cdr3_aa: CAISSGAGPIYEQYF

d_call: .
j_call: TRBJ1-2
cdr3_length: 14
clone_size: .
v_call: TRBV6-5
cdr3_nt: TGTGCCAGCAGCCCGACAGATACCTCCTATGGCTACACCTTC
cdr3_aa: CASSPTDTSYGYTF

d_call: TRBD2
j_call: TRBJ2-3
cdr3_length: 17
clone_size: .
v_call: TRBV5-4
cdr3_nt: TGTGCCAGCAGCTCGATGACTAGCGGGATTAGCACAGATACGCAGTATTTT
cdr3_aa: CASSSMTSGISTDTQYF

d_call: .
j_call: TRBJ1-1
cdr3_length: 14
clone_size: .
v_call: TRBV5-4
cdr3_nt: TGTGCCAGCAGAGGAAGGGGACAGAACACTGAAGCTTTCTTT
cdr3_aa: CASRGRGQNTEAFF

d_call: .
j_call: TRBJ2-3
cdr3_length: 18
clone_size: once
v_call: TRBV11-2
cdr3_nt: TGTGCCAGCAGCTTAGATCTCGGAGGAGCGGCCCGCACAGATACGCAGTATTTT
cdr3_aa: CASSLDLGGAARTDTQYF

d_call: .
j_call: TRBJ2-3
cdr3_length: 12
clone_size: .
v_call: TRBV5-1
cdr3_nt: TGCGCCAGCCGTCAGGGGACAGATACGCAGTATTTT
cdr3_aa: CASRQGTDTQYF

d_call: .
j_call: TRBJ2-1
cdr3_length: 17
clone_size: .
v_call: TRBV4-2
cdr3_nt: TGTGCCAGCAGCCAAGAAGATTTAGGGGGAAGATACAATGAGCAGTTCTTC
cdr3_aa: CASSQEDLGGRYNEQFF

d_call: TRBD1
j_call: TRBJ2-2
cdr3_length: 16
clone_size: .
v_call: TRBV7-8
cdr3_nt: TGTGCCAGCAGCCTGGGACAGCCCACGAACACCGGGGAGCTGTTTTTT
cdr3_aa: CASSLGQPTNTGELFF

d_call: .
j_call: TRBJ1-3
cdr3_length: 14
clone_size: .
v_call: TRBV19
cdr3_nt: TGTGCCAGTAGTATCAGTGGAGTCGGAAACACCATATATTTT
cdr3_aa: CASSISGVGNTIYF

d_call: .
j_call: TRBJ1-5
cdr3_length: 18
clone_size: .
v_call: TRBV18
cdr3_nt: TGTGCCAGCTCACCCATCTCCGGGGGGAAAAATAGCAATCAGCCCCAGCATTTT
cdr3_aa: CASSPISGGKNSNQPQHF

d_call: .
j_call: TRBJ1-4
cdr3_length: 15
clone_size: .
v_call: TRBV11-2
cdr3_nt: TGTGCCAGCAGATCACTTGGACAGCGTAATGAAAAACTGTTTTTT
cdr3_aa: CASRSLGQRNEKLFF

d_call: TRBD1
j_call: TRBJ1-1
cdr3_length: 14
clone_size: .
v_call: TRBV30
cdr3_nt: TGTGCCTGGAGTGGGGACAGGGGGGAAACTGAAGCTTTCTTT
cdr3_aa: CAWSGDRGETEAFF

d_call: TRBD1
j_call: TRBJ1-4
cdr3_length: 14
clone_size: once
v_call: TRBV2
cdr3_nt: TGTGCCAGCAATAGGGACAGGGGAGGAGAAAAACTGTTTTTT
cdr3_aa: CASNRDRGGEKLFF

d_call: .
j_call: TRBJ1-4
cdr3_length: 13
clone_size: .
v_call: TRBV7-6
cdr3_nt: TGTGCCAGCAGCTTTCGAGCAAATGAAAAACTGTTTTTT
cdr3_aa: CASSFRANEKLFF

d_call: TRBD2
j_call: TRBJ2-5
cdr3_length: 15
clone_size: .
v_call: TRBV18
cdr3_nt: TGTGCCAGCTCCCAAACGAGCGGGAGTCCAGAGACCCAGTACTTC
cdr3_aa: CASSQTSGSPETQYF